This TCR beta chain was observed in a study of T cell responses to AZD1222 COVID-19 vaccine. At the level of the study: The study pooled second doses at about 4 or about 12 weeks.

A remark on this clone: What it binds is not known.

Germline CDR1 MNHNS, CDR2 SASEGT. The CDR3 is made up of 17 amino acids. The ends lost 2 bases at V and 5 bases at J; junction bases unmatched: 13. Measured with immunoSEQ multiplex PCR; TCRdb has only the in-frame clones, and not every one. In the table there are 150,000 to 200,000 clones, 90% to 95% of which are singletons. Notes on the study in general: Females made up more of the donors, who were largely white British, and clonal diversity may have come out too low.

The J gene is TRBJ2-5, the V gene TRBV6-1; 8 positions agree with TRBD2. The origin of this receptor is an adult in good health. The source was peripheral blood, collected on day 0 of AZD1222 vaccination. The CDR3, as DNA: TGTGCCAGCAGTGAATTGGCGGGGGGCGGGAGTGGGGAGACCCAGTACTTC. It codes for CASSELAGGGSGETQYF.